The rows below give T cell receptor beta chains drawn from one sample of a study of post-analysis software for immune sequencing data. One entry per CDR3 protein, called by TCRdb with MiXCR from the PCR reads. Counted here are fewer than 850,000 distinct CDR3 sequences, about 45% occurring once; the ten biggest clones make up 4.9%. Sequences were obtained from blood. The receptors were gathered from a girl aged 5 to 17 with multiple sclerosis. Both conserved end residues are part of each CDR3. A D gene is named only where the DNA matches it firmly. Clone size is given for some rows only: seen once, a few or many times, or a class if the clone is expanded.

DNA | CDR3 | D | J | size | V
TGTGCCAGCAGCTTAGCTCAAGGTGGCGCAGATACGCAGTATTTT | CASSLAQGGADTQYF | - | TRBJ2-3 | - | TRBV11-3
TGTGCCAGCAGCTCGGACGTGGCAGATACGCAGTATTTT | CASSSDVADTQYF | - | TRBJ2-3 | - | TRBV11-1
TGCAGCGTTTCTCTTCTAGCCCTCAATGAGCAGTTCTTC | CSVSLLALNEQFF | - | TRBJ2-1 | - | TRBV29-1
TGTGCCAGCAGCGTAGGGACAGGGGGCCCTCGGGATACGCAGTATTTT | CASSVGTGGPRDTQYF | TRBD1 | TRBJ2-3 | few | TRBV9
TGTGCCAGCAGCCAACCGACTAGCGGGAGGCTCAACGAGCAGTACTTC | CASSQPTSGRLNEQYF | TRBD2 | TRBJ2-7 | - | TRBV3-1
TGCGCCAGCAGCCAGGACGGGACAGGGAGAGGCTACGAGCAGTACTTC | CASSQDGTGRGYEQYF | TRBD1 | TRBJ2-7 | - | TRBV4-3
TGTGCCAGCGGCCCCCCGGGGACTGGAAACACCATATATTTT | CASGPPGTGNTIYF | - | TRBJ1-3 | - | TRBV28
TGCGCCAGCAGCCGGGGGTCGGACGGAGGGAACACTGAAGCTTTCTTT | CASSRGSDGGNTEAFF | - | TRBJ1-1 | few | TRBV5-1
TGCAGTGCTAGGCTAGCGGGACAACCGGACTCCTACAATGAGCAGTTCTTC | CSARLAGQPDSYNEQFF | TRBD2 | TRBJ2-1 | few | TRBV20-1
TGTGCCAGTAGTATGACGGGGGCTTTCCAAGAGACCCAGTACTTC | CASSMTGAFQETQYF | - | TRBJ2-5 | - | TRBV19
TGCAGTGCCAGGCCCACTAACTATGGCTACACCTTC | CSARPTNYGYTF | - | TRBJ1-2 | - | TRBV20-1
TGTGCCAGCCGGAATCCCGGAGGCTTAAATGAAAAACTGTTTTTT | CASRNPGGLNEKLFF | - | TRBJ1-4 | few | TRBV12-3/TRBV12-4
TGTACCAGCAGTATGCTCGGAGGGAACTATGGCTACACCTTC | CTSSMLGGNYGYTF | - | TRBJ1-2 | - | TRBV7-2
TGCGCCAGCAGCACCGGGAACTACGAGCAGTACTTC | CASSTGNYEQYF | - | TRBJ2-7 | - | TRBV5-1
TGTGCCAGCAGCCCCGGGACAGGGGTCTCAGCTTTCTTT | CASSPGTGVSAFF | TRBD1 | TRBJ1-1 | - | TRBV11-2
TGTGCCAGCAGCCCGCCCGACAGCGGGATCTATGGCTACACCTTC | CASSPPDSGIYGYTF | - | TRBJ1-2 | - | TRBV5-4
TGCAGTGCTAGTAGCCTAGCGGGGGGTGATGAGCAGTTCTTC | CSASSLAGGDEQFF | TRBD2 | TRBJ2-1 | - | TRBV20-1
TGTGCCAGCAGCCAAGGATGGGACCGCTATGGCTACACCTTC | CASSQGWDRYGYTF | - | TRBJ1-2 | - | TRBV3-1
TGTGCCAGCCAACTAGCGGGAGGACATGGGGCCAACGTCCTGACTTTC | CASQLAGGHGANVLTF | TRBD2 | TRBJ2-6 | - | TRBV7-9
TGTGCCACGGCGGGGAGCCGGTCAGAGACCCAGTACTTC | CATAGSRSETQYF | - | TRBJ2-5 | - | TRBV6-5
TGTGCCATCAGTGAGATGAGCGGGAGTGCCTACGAGCAGTACTTC | CAISEMSGSAYEQYF | TRBD2 | TRBJ2-7 | few | TRBV10-3
TGCGCCAGCAGCTCAAGGGACAAAGACGAGCAGTACTTC | CASSSRDKDEQYF | - | TRBJ2-7 | few | TRBV5-1
TGTGCTAGCAGCTCCGGGACAGGGGTCGACGAGCAGTACTTC | CASSSGTGVDEQYF | TRBD1 | TRBJ2-7 | - | TRBV5-1
TGTGCCAGCAGCTTTGGCGGGAGGAGCGATGAGCAGTTCTTC | CASSFGGRSDEQFF | TRBD2 | TRBJ2-1 | once | TRBV6-1
TGCAGTGCCACGCGGGGGTACCAAGAGACCCAGTACTTC | CSATRGYQETQYF | TRBD2 | TRBJ2-5 | - | TRBV20-1
TGCAGTGCTGGGGAAAATCAGCCCCAGCATTTT | CSAGENQPQHF | - | TRBJ1-5 | few | TRBV20-1
TGTGCCAGCTCACCATCGGGGGGTTACTCCTACGAGCAGTACTTC | CASSPSGGYSYEQYF | TRBD2 | TRBJ2-7 | - | TRBV18
TGTGCCAGCAGCCGTTCGGGGGGGTACCAAGAGACCCAGTACTTC | CASSRSGGYQETQYF | TRBD2 | TRBJ2-5 | - | TRBV28
TGTGCCAGCACCGGGACGGGAGAACTCGGGGAGCTGTTTTTT | CASTGTGELGELFF | - | TRBJ2-2 | - | TRBV6-1
TGCGCCAGCAGCTCAACTAGCATCCACTACAATGAGCAGTTCTTC | CASSSTSIHYNEQFF | - | TRBJ2-1 | once | TRBV5-1
TGTGCCAGCAGTCTTGGAAGGGAGAGATCACCCCTCCACTTT | CASSLGRERSPLHF | - | TRBJ1-6 | - | TRBV5-5
TGCAGTGCTAGTATACGCGAGCAGTACTTC | CSASIREQYF | - | TRBJ2-7 | few | TRBV20-1
TGTGCCAGCAGTTGGACTAGCGGCTGGGGTGAGCAGTTCTTC | CASSWTSGWGEQFF | TRBD2 | TRBJ2-1 | - | TRBV27
TGCGCCAGCAGCCAAGAGGGGGAGACCTACGAGCAGTACTTC | CASSQEGETYEQYF | - | TRBJ2-7 | few | TRBV4-1
TGCAGCGTTGAAGGTCGTGATGGGACTAGCGTAGTAGATACGCAGTATTTT | CSVEGRDGTSVVDTQYF | TRBD2 | TRBJ2-3 | - | TRBV29-1
TGTGCCAGCGGCCGGGGAAAAGGGTCACCCCCCCACTTT | CASGRGKGSPPHF | - | TRBJ1-6 | once | TRBV6-5
TGTGCCACCAGCAGAGTATACGCCTATGAAGCTTTCTTT | CATSRVYAYEAFF | - | TRBJ1-1 | once | TRBV15
TGCAGTGCTAGGCCGGGGTTGGGTGAGCAGTTCTTC | CSARPGLGEQFF | - | TRBJ2-1 | once | TRBV20-1
TGCAGTGCTTTGAACCGGGCCACAAATCAGCCCCAGCATTTT | CSALNRATNQPQHF | - | TRBJ1-5 | few | TRBV20-1
TGCAGTGCTAGTAAGGAACCGTCGGGCGATGAGCAGTTCTTC | CSASKEPSGDEQFF | - | TRBJ2-1 | - | TRBV20-1
TGTGCCAGCAGCCCTATCCAGGGGGCGGGCAGAAACTATGGCTACACCTTC | CASSPIQGAGRNYGYTF | TRBD1 | TRBJ1-2 | - | TRBV6-1
TGTGCCAGCAGTGTGGCCTCCGGGACCTCTGGGGCCAACGTCCTGACTTTC | CASSVASGTSGANVLTF | - | TRBJ2-6 | - | TRBV2
TGCAGTGCTAGAGCGGGACTAGATGTTCGCAATGAGCAGTTCTTC | CSARAGLDVRNEQFF | TRBD2 | TRBJ2-1 | - | TRBV20-1
TGTGCCAGCAGCACCCGGGGGGATAACTATGGCTACACCTTC | CASSTRGDNYGYTF | - | TRBJ1-2 | few | TRBV7-9
TGTGCCAGCAGCTTAAGCCCCCCGGGACAGGGTTTTTTTGATAGAGAGACCCAGTACTTC | CASSLSPPGQGFFDRETQYF | TRBD1 | TRBJ2-5 | - | TRBV7-8